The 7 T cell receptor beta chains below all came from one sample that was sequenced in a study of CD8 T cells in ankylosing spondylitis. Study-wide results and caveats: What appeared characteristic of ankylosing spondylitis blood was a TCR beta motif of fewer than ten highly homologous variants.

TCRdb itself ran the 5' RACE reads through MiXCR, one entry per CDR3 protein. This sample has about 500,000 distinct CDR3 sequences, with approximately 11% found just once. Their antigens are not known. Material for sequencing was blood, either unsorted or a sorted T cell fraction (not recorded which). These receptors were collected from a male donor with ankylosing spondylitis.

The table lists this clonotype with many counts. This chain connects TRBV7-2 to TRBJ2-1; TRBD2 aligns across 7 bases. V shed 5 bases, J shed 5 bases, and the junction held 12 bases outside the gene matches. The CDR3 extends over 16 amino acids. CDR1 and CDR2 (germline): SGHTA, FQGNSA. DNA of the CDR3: TGTGCCAGCAGCCCATCTGGAGGGACTACAAACAATGAGCAGTTCTTC. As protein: CASSPSGGTTNNEQFF.

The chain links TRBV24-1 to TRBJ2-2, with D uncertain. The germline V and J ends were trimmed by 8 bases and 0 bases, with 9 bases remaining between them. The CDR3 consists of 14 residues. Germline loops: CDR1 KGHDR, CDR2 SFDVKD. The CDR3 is CATKGRTNTGELFF. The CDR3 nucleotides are TGTGCCACCAAAGGGCGAACGAACACCGGGGAGCTGTTTTTT.

The CDR3 DNA follows: TGTGCCAGCAGTTTATCGACTAGCGGCTCCTACAATGAGCAGTTCTTC. It yields the protein CASSLSTSGSYNEQFF. The chain is built from TRBV27 and TRBJ2-1, with TRBD2 matching 9 bases. Germline CDR1 MNHEY, CDR2 SMNVEV (reference sequence). The V and J ends lost 0 bases and 0 bases, in that order; junction bases with no gene match: 0. This CDR3 comprises 16 residues.

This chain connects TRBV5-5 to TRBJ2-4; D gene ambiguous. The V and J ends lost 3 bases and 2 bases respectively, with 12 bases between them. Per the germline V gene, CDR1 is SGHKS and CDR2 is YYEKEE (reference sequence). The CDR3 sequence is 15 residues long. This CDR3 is CASSSRGVSKNIQYF. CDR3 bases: TGTGCCAGCAGCTCTAGAGGCGTCTCCAAAAACATTCAGTACTTC.

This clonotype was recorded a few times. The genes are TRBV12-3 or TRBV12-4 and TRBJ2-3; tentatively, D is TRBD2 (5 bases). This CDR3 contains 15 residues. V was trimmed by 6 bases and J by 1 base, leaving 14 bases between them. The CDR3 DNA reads TGTGCCAGCAGCCTGTGGACTGTAGGCACAGATACGCAGTATTTT. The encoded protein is CASSLWTVGTDTQYF.

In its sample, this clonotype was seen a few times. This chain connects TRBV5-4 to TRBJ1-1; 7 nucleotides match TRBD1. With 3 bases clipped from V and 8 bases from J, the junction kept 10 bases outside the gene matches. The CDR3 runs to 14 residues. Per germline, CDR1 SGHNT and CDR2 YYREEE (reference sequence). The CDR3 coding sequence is TGTGCCAGCAGCTACCAGACCCCAGGGGGGGAAGCTTTCTTT. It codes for CASSYQTPGGEAFF. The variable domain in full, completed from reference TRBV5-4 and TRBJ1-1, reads ETGVTQSPTHLIKTRGQQVTLRCSSQSGHNTVSWYQQALGQGPQFIFQYYREEENGRGNFPPRFSGLQFPNYSSELNVNALELDDSALYLCASSYQTPGGEAFFGQGTRLTVV.

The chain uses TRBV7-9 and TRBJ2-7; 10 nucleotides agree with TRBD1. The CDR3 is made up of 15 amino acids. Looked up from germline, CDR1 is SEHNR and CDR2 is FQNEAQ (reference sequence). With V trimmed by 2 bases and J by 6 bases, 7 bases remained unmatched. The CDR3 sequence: CASSLFRQGASEQYV. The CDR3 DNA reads TGTGCCAGCAGCTTATTCAGACAGGGGGCAAGCGAGCAGTACGTC.